This is a list of T cell receptor beta chains from one sample in a study of OX40 agonist ivuxolimab in advanced cancers. Some clones are missing from TCRdb's copy, which holds only in-frame ones; the method was immunoSEQ multiplex PCR. The data show about 28,000 clones, 80% seen once. This sample comprised CD4+ or CD8+ T cells sorted from blood, obtained in a trial of the OX40 agonist ivuxolimab. The receptors shown here come from an adult with an advanced solid tumor such as melanoma, head and neck, liver or kidney cancer. Each CDR3 is given with its conserved first and last residue. The order of the fields is clone size, V gene, CDR3 length, J gene, D gene, CDR3 DNA, CDR3 protein. D genes are given only for firm matches. Clone size is not always given. Where it is, it says once, few, many or a class for expanded clones.

size: -; V: TRBV7-9; length: 15; J: TRBJ2-5; D: TRBD1; DNA: TGTGCCAGCAGCTCGGGACAGGGGGCTTTGGAGACCCAGTACTTC; CDR3: CASSSGQGALETQYF
size: few; V: TRBV19; length: 9; J: TRBJ2-7; D: -; DNA: TGTGCCAGTGGGCCGGAGCAGTACTTC; CDR3: CASGPEQYF
size: -; V: TRBV4-3; length: 14; J: TRBJ2-1; D: -; DNA: TGCGCCAGCAGCCAAGACTGGGTTCAGAATGAGCAGTTCTTC; CDR3: CASSQDWVQNEQFF
size: -; V: TRBV9; length: 15; J: TRBJ2-7; D: TRBD2; DNA: TGTGCCAGCAGCGTAGGGGGCGGGGGATTCTACGAGCAGTACTTC; CDR3: CASSVGGGGFYEQYF
size: few; V: TRBV7-9; length: 15; J: TRBJ2-7; D: -; DNA: TGTGCCAGCAGCTTAGCGTCGGACACTTACTACGAGCAGTACTTC; CDR3: CASSLASDTYYEQYF
size: -; V: TRBV5-4; length: 13; J: TRBJ2-1; D: -; DNA: TGTGCCAGCAGCTTGGGCCCTCTCAATGAGCAGTTCTTC; CDR3: CASSLGPLNEQFF
size: -; V: TRBV7-3; length: 13; J: TRBJ2-2; D: -; DNA: TGTGCCAGCAGCTTATACGGAACCGGGGAGCTGTTTTTT; CDR3: CASSLYGTGELFF
size: -; V: TRBV11-2; length: 12; J: TRBJ2-5; D: -; DNA: TGTGCCAGCAGCTCGGGTCAAGAGACCCAGTACTTC; CDR3: CASSSGQETQYF
size: -; V: TRBV12-1; length: 19; J: TRBJ2-1; D: -; DNA: TGTGCCAGCAGCTCCCGTTACGAGCGGGGGGGCGTAAACTACAATGAGCAGTTCTTC; CDR3: CASSSRYERGGVNYNEQFF
size: -; V: TRBV6-5; length: 13; J: TRBJ1-1; D: -; DNA: TGTGCCAGCAGTTTGACAGTGAACACTGAAGCTTTCTTT; CDR3: CASSLTVNTEAFF
size: once; V: TRBV4-1; length: 14; J: TRBJ2-3; D: -; DNA: TGCGCCAGCAGCCAAGGGGCAGGGACAGATACGCAGTATTTT; CDR3: CASSQGAGTDTQYF
size: few; V: TRBV27; length: 14; J: TRBJ2-1; D: TRBD2; DNA: TGTGCCAGCAGTTTGAGCGGGACCTACAATGAGCAGTTCTTC; CDR3: CASSLSGTYNEQFF
size: once; V: TRBV4-1; length: 15; J: TRBJ2-1; D: -; DNA: TGCGCCAGCAAGGGCCCGGGGAGCTCCTACAATGAGCAGTTCTTC; CDR3: CASKGPGSSYNEQFF
size: -; V: TRBV6-6; length: 13; J: TRBJ2-2; D: -; DNA: TGTGCCAGCAGTTACGGGGGCGGCGGGGAGCTGTTTTTT; CDR3: CASSYGGGGELFF
size: medium-sized; V: TRBV27; length: 13; J: TRBJ2-7; D: -; DNA: TGTGCCAGCGGCGGACTCAGTTCCTACGAGCAGTACTTC; CDR3: CASGGLSSYEQYF
size: -; V: TRBV7-9; length: 16; J: TRBJ2-5; D: -; DNA: TGTGCCAGCAGCCCAAACACCTACTCGGCTCGAGAGACCCAGTACTTC; CDR3: CASSPNTYSARETQYF
size: -; V: TRBV7-9; length: 17; J: TRBJ2-1; D: TRBD2; DNA: TGTGCCAGCAGCTCGAATGTAGCGGGGGTCAAAGGGAATGAGCAGTTCTTC; CDR3: CASSSNVAGVKGNEQFF
size: -; V: TRBV7-9; length: 16; J: TRBJ2-7; D: -; DNA: TGTGCCAGCTCGGGGAATACTGGCCAGGGTCCCTACGAGCAGTACTTC; CDR3: CASSGNTGQGPYEQYF
size: -; V: TRBV9; length: 16; J: TRBJ2-1; D: TRBD2; DNA: TGTGCCAGCAGCCCCCGGCCTAGCGGGGGCTACAATGAGCAGTTCTTC; CDR3: CASSPRPSGGYNEQFF
size: -; V: TRBV5-1; length: 15; J: TRBJ2-7; D: TRBD1; DNA: TGCGCCAGCACCTCCGCCGGACAGGGAGGCTACGAGCAGTACTTC; CDR3: CASTSAGQGGYEQYF
size: -; V: TRBV2; length: 16; J: TRBJ1-1; D: -; DNA: TGTGCCAGCAGTGAAGCTGGCAGACTTATGAACACTGAAGCTTTCTTT; CDR3: CASSEAGRLMNTEAFF
size: -; V: TRBV19; length: 15; J: TRBJ2-3; D: TRBD1; DNA: TGTGCCAGTTCGGACAGGGGAGTTGGCACAGATACGCAGTATTTT; CDR3: CASSDRGVGTDTQYF
size: -; V: TRBV29-1; length: 13; J: TRBJ2-3; D: -; DNA: TGCAGCGTTGAAGACAGAAACACAGATACGCAGTATTTT; CDR3: CSVEDRNTDTQYF
size: medium-sized; V: TRBV6-4; length: 14; J: TRBJ1-6; D: TRBD1; DNA: TGTGCCAGCAGGCCTACAGGGGATAATTCACCCCTCCACTTT; CDR3: CASRPTGDNSPLHF
size: -; V: TRBV11-1; length: 18; J: TRBJ2-2; D: TRBD2; DNA: TGTGCCAGCAGCTCCGGGACTAGCGGGGGGCGGAACACCGGGGAGCTGTTTTTT; CDR3: CASSSGTSGGRNTGELFF
size: -; V: TRBV23-1; length: 15; J: TRBJ2-5; D: TRBD1; DNA: TGCGCCAGCAGTCAATCTCGGGACAGCCAAGAGACCCAGTACTTC; CDR3: CASSQSRDSQETQYF
size: -; V: TRBV9; length: 16; J: TRBJ2-2; D: TRBD2; DNA: TGTGCCAGCAGCGTAGGTAGCGGGGGAAGAGGCGGGGAGCTGTTTTTT; CDR3: CASSVGSGGRGGELFF
size: -; V: TRBV4-1; length: 14; J: TRBJ1-5; D: -; DNA: TGCGCCAGCAGCCAAGTCAACCCCGGGCAGCCCCAGCATTTT; CDR3: CASSQVNPGQPQHF
size: -; V: TRBV7-2; length: 18; J: TRBJ2-2; D: -; DNA: TGTGCCAGCAGCTTTTCTGCGGGGTCGATATTTTACACCGGGGAGCTGTTTTTT; CDR3: CASSFSAGSIFYTGELFF
size: medium-sized; V: TRBV2; length: 12; J: TRBJ2-2; D: -; DNA: TGTGCCGTCGCCGACAACACCGGGGAGCTGTTTTTT; CDR3: CAVADNTGELFF
size: once; V: TRBV6-6; length: 14; J: TRBJ2-7; D: -; DNA: TGTGCCAGCAGTTACGGCCAGGGGCCCTACGAGCAGTACTTC; CDR3: CASSYGQGPYEQYF
size: -; V: TRBV4-3; length: 16; J: TRBJ2-7; D: TRBD2; DNA: TGCGCCAGCAGCCAAGATAGAGCGGGGGGGTCCTACGAGCAGTACTTC; CDR3: CASSQDRAGGSYEQYF